The 32 T cell receptor beta chains reported below all come from one sample, sequenced in a study of shared clonotypes between healthy human individuals. Clones were sequenced by immunoSEQ multiplex PCR, and TCRdb holds only the in-frame ones, with some missing. The data show 2 million to 2.5 million clones, with approximately 95% seen just once and roughly 0.13% held by the top ten. Sequencing was performed on naive CD4+ T cells sorted from blood. Noted subset: CD45RA+ positively selected. These receptors were taken from a young man in good health.

The J gene is TRBJ2-7, the V gene TRBV18, with TRBD2 as a possible D gene (6 bases). Germline V gene data show CDR1 as KGHSH and CDR2 as LQKENI. Trimming pared 3 bases from V and 7 bases from J, leaving 16 bases between. CDR3 length: 14 amino acids. The CDR3 nucleotides are TGTGCCAGCTCACCCAATGCGGAGCGGGTTGAGCAGTACTTC. It codes for CASSPNAERVEQYF.

The chain has TRBV7-2 and TRBJ2-3, with 8 bases fitting TRBD2. V dropped 5 bases and J dropped 2; count of bases not matched to a gene: 9. Germline V gene data show CDR1 as SGHTA and CDR2 as FQGNSA. The CDR3 covers 16 residues. As DNA, the CDR3 is TGTGCCAGCAGCCCTCTGGCGGGGGGCCTCACAGATACGCAGTATTTT. It is translated as CASSPLAGGLTDTQYF.

The V call is TRBV30, the J call TRBJ2-5, with D maybe TRBD2 (6 bases). Trimming took 7 bases from V and 7 from J, leaving 13 bases between them. This CDR3 region has 11 residues. Germline V gene lookup returns CDR1 GTSNPN and CDR2 SVGIG (reference sequence). CDR3 nucleotides: TGTGCCTCACGGACTACCGGGACCCAGTACTTC. Encoded protein: CASRTTGTQYF.

The chain couples TRBV5-1 to TRBJ1-4, with unresolved D. CDR3 length: 14 residues. Trimming took 3 bases from V and 3 from J, leaving 9 bases between them. Germline loops: CDR1 SGHRS, CDR2 YFSETQ. The CDR3 here is CASSWSGSNEKLFF. The CDR3 nucleotides are TGCGCCAGCAGCTGGTCGGGGTCTAATGAAAAACTGTTTTTT.

As to this clone: This same CDR3 is encoded by further DNA sequences in the sample. The chain recombines TRBV5-4 with TRBJ2-3; D remains ambiguous. With 0 bases removed from V and 4 bases from J, the gap between germline ends came to 6 bases. The germline gives CDR1 SGHNT, CDR2 YYREEE (reference sequence). This CDR3 has 13 amino acids. The DNA of the CDR3 is TGTGCCAGCAGCTTGGGTGGATCAGATACGCAGTATTTT. The encoded protein is CASSLGGSDTQYF. The variable domain in full, completed from reference TRBV5-4 and TRBJ2-3, reads ETGVTQSPTHLIKTRGQQVTLRCSSQSGHNTVSWYQQALGQGPQFIFQYYREEENGRGNFPPRFSGLQFPNYSSELNVNALELDDSALYLCASSLGGSDTQYFGPGTRLTVL.

This clone was observed a single time. The rearrangement uses TRBV6-1 and TRBJ2-2, with a possible D match to TRBD2 (5 bases). V was trimmed by 2 bases and J by 4 bases, leaving 8 bases between them. CDR1 and CDR2 from the germline V gene are MNHNS and SASEGT. The length of the CDR3 is 14 residues. The chain's CDR3 is CASSEWAGTGELFF. The CDR3 nucleotides are TGTGCCAGCAGTGAATGGGCGGGCACCGGGGAGCTGTTTTTT.

This clone was counted many times. The chain couples TRBV7-9 to TRBJ1-1, with D possibly being TRBD1 (5 bases). Trimming stripped 4 bases from V and 3 bases from J, with 15 bases between. CDR3 length equals 15 residues. Germline CDR1 reads SEHNR; CDR2 reads FQNEAQ (reference sequence). CDR3 nucleotide sequence: TGTGCCAGCAGCTCGTCGGGGCCCGGGGACACTGAAGCTTTCTTT. The encoded protein is CASSSSGPGDTEAFF.

This clone has a handful of counts. The rearrangement joins TRBV19 to TRBJ1-2; D gene ambiguous. The CDR3 runs to 13 residues. The V gene lost 0 bases and the J gene lost 4 bases, with 6 bases spanning the gap. Germline CDR1 and CDR2: LNHDA and SQIVND (reference sequence). The CDR3 loop is CASSIDGIYGYTF. DNA for the CDR3: TGTGCCAGTAGTATAGACGGCATCTATGGCTACACCTTC.

CDR3 sequence (DNA): TGCGCCAGCAGCAGAACCGGGACAGAAGACGGTGAGCAGTTCTTC. Translated, it gives CASSRTGTEDGEQFF. This sequence joins TRBV4-1 and TRBJ2-1, with 7 bases matching TRBD1. From germline, CDR1 is MGHRA and CDR2 YSYEKL. V trimming: 5 bases; J trimming: 9 bases; junction bases outside the gene matches: 13. The CDR3 is made up of 15 amino acids.

The rearrangement uses TRBV5-1 and TRBJ2-4; D gene ambiguous. The germline CDR1 and CDR2 sequences are SGHRS and YFSETQ. This CDR3 has 15 residues. The germline V and J ends were trimmed by 4 bases and 0 bases, with 11 bases remaining between them. Written as DNA, the CDR3 is TGCGCCAGCAGCCACCCTACAGAAGCCAAAAACATTCAGTACTTC. It codes for CASSHPTEAKNIQYF.

The chain uses TRBV7-3 and TRBJ2-7; TRBD1 aligns across 12 bases. CDR3 length: 13 residues. Trimming removed 8 bases from V and 7 bases from J; junction bases left unmatched: 6. CDR1 and CDR2 from the germline V gene are SGHTA and FQGTGA. Here the CDR3 reads CASARDRGREQYF. CDR3 DNA sequence: TGTGCCAGCGCCCGGGACAGGGGGCGGGAGCAGTACTTC.

The count of this clone is one. This sequence joins TRBV11-2 and TRBJ2-3; D is undetermined. Trimming shortened V by 5 bases and J by 1 base, and 13 bases separated the two germline ends. Germline assignment: CDR1 SGHAT and CDR2 FQNNGV. This CDR3 region has 15 residues. The CDR3: CASSPRNGRTDTQYF. CDR3 sequence (DNA): TGTGCCAGCAGCCCCCGTAACGGCCGCACAGATACGCAGTATTTT.

The rearrangement uses TRBV4-1 and TRBJ2-6; TRBD1 aligns across 7 bases. The CDR3 is made up of 17 amino acids. Germline CDR1 is MGHRA and CDR2 is YSYEKL. V dropped 3 bases and J dropped 0; count of bases not matched to a gene: 5. CDR3 region: CASSQGTVSSGANVLTF. CDR3 DNA sequence: TGCGCCAGCAGCCAGGGGACAGTTAGCTCTGGGGCCAACGTCCTGACTTTC.

The chain has TRBV7-9 and TRBJ1-1, with TRBD1 as a possible D gene (6 bases). The V and J ends lost 3 bases and 7 bases respectively, with 15 bases between them. The CDR3 sequence is 14 residues long. The germline V gene encodes CDR1 SEHNR and CDR2 FQNEAQ (reference sequence). The CDR3 coding sequence is TGTGCCAGCAGCTTTACGGGGGGCGCCGATGAAGCTTTCTTT. It yields the protein CASSFTGGADEAFF.

The rearrangement uses TRBV2 and TRBJ2-2, with 13 bases aligning to TRBD2. V was clipped by 6 bases and J by 3 bases; unmatched bases: 10. Germline CDR1 SNHLY, CDR2 FYNNEI. The length of the CDR3 is 18 residues. The CDR3 protein is CASSPLLAGGQDTGELFF. The CDR3 DNA sequence: TGTGCCAGCAGCCCCCTACTAGCGGGGGGGCAGGACACCGGGGAGCTGTTTTTT.

A note on this clone: Other DNA sequences in this specimen translate into the identical CDR3. This CDR3 is CASSVGGTGTDTQYF. In DNA form, the CDR3 reads TGTGCCAGCAGCGTGGGGGGAACGGGCACAGATACGCAGTATTTT. The V and J genes are TRBV9 and TRBJ2-3; the D gene is possibly TRBD2 (6 bases). Germline values: CDR1 SGDLS, CDR2 YYNGEE. The CDR3 runs to 15 residues. V was trimmed by 2 bases and J by 1 base, leaving 11 bases between them.

The J gene is TRBJ1-3, the V gene TRBV9, with a possible D match to TRBD1 (5 bases). The germline V and J ends were trimmed by 4 bases and 1 base, with 12 bases remaining between them. The CDR3 runs to 15 residues. Germline loops: CDR1 SGDLS, CDR2 YYNGEE. CDR3 residues: CASSPGGVSGNTIYF. For the CDR3, the DNA is TGTGCCAGCAGCCCCGGGGGTGTTTCTGGAAACACCATATATTTT.

The chain links TRBV4-1 to TRBJ1-1, with D hard to call. The germline V gene has CDR1 MGHRA and CDR2 YSYEKL. CDR3 size: 14 residues. Deletions cut 0 bases from V and 2 bases from J, with 7 bases between. This CDR3 is CASSQEVYNTEAFF. DNA for the CDR3: TGCGCCAGCAGCCAAGAGGTCTATAACACTGAAGCTTTCTTT.

As concerns this clone: The sample contains more than one DNA sequence encoding this CDR3. This sequence joins TRBV6-1 and TRBJ2-7; no clear D gene. Trimming left V 0 bases short and J 4 bases short, with 4 bases between. The germline V gene encodes CDR1 MNHNS and CDR2 SASEGT. This CDR3 has 12 amino acids. This CDR3 reads CASSEAVYEQYF. In nucleotides, the CDR3 is TGTGCCAGCAGTGAAGCGGTGTACGAGCAGTACTTC.

The chain has TRBV9 and TRBJ1-3; a possible D gene is TRBD1 (6 bases). Germline CDR1 reads SGDLS; CDR2 reads YYNGEE. The ends were cut back, 4 bases at V and 3 bases at J, with 14 bases in the middle. This CDR3 has 15 residues. The CDR3 protein is CASSPGAGSGNTIYF. CDR3 in DNA: TGTGCCAGCAGCCCAGGGGCGGGGAGTGGAAACACCATATATTTT. Supplemented by reference TRBV9 and TRBJ1-3, the full variable domain reads DSGVTQTPKHLITATGQRVTLRCSPRSGDLSVYWYQQSLDQGLQFLIQYYNGEERAKGNILERFSAQQFPDLHSELNLSSLELGDSALYFCASSPGAGSGNTIYFGEGSWLTVV.

The chain recombines TRBV10-3 with TRBJ2-2; TRBD1 matches at 7 bases. V shed 6 bases and J 7 bases; nucleotides not matched to a gene: 5. The CDR3 sequence is 13 residues long. CDR1 ENHRY and CDR2 SYGVKD come from the germline V gene. CDR3 sequence reads: CAIREGANGELFF. The CDR3 nucleotides read TGTGCCATCAGAGAGGGGGCGAACGGGGAGCTGTTTTTT.

The CDR3 DNA follows: TGTGCCAGCAGCTATCAGGGGAGTGGCTACACCTTC. Residues: CASSYQGSGYTF. The chain combines TRBV7-9 with TRBJ1-2; TRBD1 is a possible D gene (6 bases). Trimming removed 4 bases from V and 7 bases from J, with 10 bases in between. Germline CDR1 reads SEHNR; CDR2 reads FQNEAQ (reference sequence). The CDR3 length is 12 residues.

This chain links TRBV4-1 with TRBJ2-5; a possible D gene is TRBD2 (7 bases). V lost 0 bases and J lost 4, with 15 bases in between. The CDR3 runs to 16 residues. The V gene's germline CDR1 is MGHRA and CDR2 YSYEKL. CDR3 in DNA: TGCGCCAGCAGCCAAGAGCTACAGGGAGGGGGAGAGACCCAGTACTTC. It encodes CASSQELQGGGETQYF.

This clone was observed a single time. The rearrangement links TRBV4-1 to TRBJ2-7; D not certain. Trimming stripped 0 bases from V and 11 bases from J, with 14 bases between. The CDR3 is made up of 13 amino acids. The germline gives CDR1 MGHRA, CDR2 YSYEKL. The CDR3 DNA is TGCGCCAGCAGCCAAGAGGTATGGCTGGGGAAGTACTTC. It yields the protein CASSQEVWLGKYF.

This chain uses TRBV10-3 with TRBJ2-5; 7 nucleotides match TRBD1. Germline V gene data show CDR1 as ENHRY and CDR2 as SYGVKD. The CDR3 contains 15 residues. V trimming: 5 bases; J trimming: 5 bases; junction bases outside the gene matches: 11. The CDR3 bases are TGTGCCATCAGTCGGGACAGAGGGAAGTTGGAGACCCAGTACTTC. Translation: CAISRDRGKLETQYF.

The chain combines TRBV11-2 with TRBJ2-1; 9 nucleotides match TRBD2. After removal of 2 bases from V and 5 bases from J, the junction contained 4 bases not matched to a gene. The CDR3 length is 15 residues. Germline CDR1 is SGHAT and CDR2 is FQNNGV. The CDR3 reads CASSLYTSGHNEQFF. The CDR3 coding sequence is TGTGCCAGCAGCTTATACACTAGCGGGCACAATGAGCAGTTCTTC.

V is TRBV18 and J is TRBJ1-3; no clear D gene. Germline CDR1 reads KGHSH; CDR2 reads LQKENI. The CDR3 covers 15 residues. Trimming shortened V by 6 bases and J by 0 bases, and 12 bases separated the two germline ends. The CDR3 nucleotides are TGTGCCAGCTCCCCCCCGGGTCACTCTGGAAACACCATATATTTT. Protein: CASSPPGHSGNTIYF.

V and J are TRBV5-4 and TRBJ1-1; D is possibly TRBD1 (5 bases). The germline gives CDR1 SGHNT, CDR2 YYREEE (reference sequence). The CDR3 runs 13 residues. V was shortened by 4 bases and J by 6 bases, with 13 bases between the two germline ends. The CDR3 nucleotides read TGTGCCAGCAGCGCGGTCGGGGGACCTGAAGCTTTCTTT. Translated: CASSAVGGPEAFF.

The V call is TRBV18, the J call TRBJ2-5; D perhaps matches TRBD1 (6 bases). The V end was cut by 2 bases, the J end by 7 bases, with 17 bases between. Germline CDR1 and CDR2: KGHSH and LQKENI. This CDR3 is built from 15 residues. As DNA, the CDR3 is TGTGCCAGCTCACCAAATGCACAGGGTTTGGTGACCCAGTACTTC. It is translated as CASSPNAQGLVTQYF. Together with reference TRBV18 and TRBJ2-5, the CDR3 gives the full variable domain: NAGVMQNPRHLVRRRGQEARLRCSPMKGHSHVYWYRQLPEEGLKFMVYLQKENIIDESGMPKERFSAEFPKEGPSILRIQQVVRGDSAAYFCASSPNAQGLVTQYFGPGTRLLVL.

The chain has TRBV30 and TRBJ2-3; D is undetermined. The germline V and J ends were trimmed by 4 bases and 7 bases, with 12 bases remaining between them. Looked up from germline, CDR1 is GTSNPN and CDR2 is SVGIG (reference sequence). The CDR3 spans 12 residues. CDR3 region: CAWILGKNTQYF. The CDR3 coding sequence is TGTGCCTGGATTTTAGGGAAGAATACGCAGTATTTT.

This chain uses TRBV29-1 with TRBJ2-7; TRBD2 agrees at 11 bases. This CDR3 is built from 14 residues. J lost 5 bases, V lost 4 bases, and 7 bases had no gene match. Germline CDR1 and CDR2: SQVTM and ANQGSEA. CDR3 region: CSVAWASGRHEQYF. The CDR3 nucleotides are TGCAGCGTTGCTTGGGCTAGCGGGAGGCACGAGCAGTACTTC.

V usage is TRBV7-2 and J usage is TRBJ1-1; the D is unclear. V lost 5 bases to trimming and J lost 6 bases, with 22 bases between them. The CDR3 runs to 16 residues. Germline values: CDR1 SGHTA, CDR2 FQGNSA. This CDR3 is CASSPYGSLSFAEAFF. In nucleotides, the CDR3 is TGTGCCAGCAGCCCTTATGGCTCGTTGTCGTTCGCTGAAGCTTTCTTT.